The clone carrying this T cell receptor (beta chain) has only a few counts. Its antigen is unidentified. These data are taken from a study of T cell responses to AZD1222 COVID-19 vaccine. The assay was immunoSEQ multiplex PCR, and TCRdb's table has in-frame clones only and misses some. The sample has tens of thousands of clones, around 84% seen once. Study results and limitations: Per reports, nearly half of all spike-specific TCRs target regions that are unmutated in variants. The donor group comprised mostly white British people and more females; the analysis possibly underestimated clonal diversity.

CDR1 and CDR2 from the germline V gene are SGHRS and YFSETQ. V shed 1 base and J 7 bases; nucleotides not matched to a gene: 12. This CDR3 is 16 amino acids long. This specimen was peripheral blood, taken on day 0 of AZD1222 vaccination. The chain is built from TRBV5-1 and TRBJ2-7; 9 bases fit TRBD2. The TCR sequence derives from an adult in good health. The CDR3 sequence is CASSLTPISGSGEQYF. DNA for the CDR3: TGCGCCAGCAGCTTGACCCCTATTAGCGGGAGCGGTGAGCAGTACTTC.